A selection of T cell receptor beta chains follows, all from one sample in a study of T cell repertoires in cytomegalovirus infection. TCRdb re-derived calls from the reads in MiXCR, one entry per CDR3 protein. The table has about half a million distinct CDR3 sequences, roughly a third seen once; the top ten hold roughly 15%. These receptors are not linked to any known antigen. The starting material was cultured PBMCs, obtained from culture after CMV antigen stimulation. The receptors were gathered from a human donor in good health (CMV status not recorded). Some clones in this sample may be carry-over from other donors' samples. Each CDR3 is given with its conserved first and last residue. D genes are given only for firm matches. Clone size is shown for a subset of rows, as once, few, many or a class of expanded clone.

TRBJ2-7 NA NA TRBV6-5 CASSRERNYEQYF TGTGCCAGCAGTAGGGAGAGAAACTACGAGCAGTACTTC
TRBJ2-1 NA NA TRBV15 CATSAEGGAYNEQFF TGTGCCACCAGCGCCGAGGGAGGAGCCTACAATGAGCAGTTCTTC
TRBJ2-3 NA few TRBV28 CASSLRPDKFGDTQYF TGTGCCAGCAGTTTAAGACCCGATAAGTTTGGAGATACGCAGTATTTT
TRBJ2-3 TRBD2 NA TRBV4-3 CASSHLAGEGPDTQYF TGCGCCAGCAGCCACCTAGCGGGAGAGGGACCAGATACGCAGTATTTT
TRBJ2-5 TRBD1 few TRBV6-2/TRBV6-3 CASTIGTAYQETQYF TGTGCCAGCACCATAGGGACAGCCTACCAAGAGACCCAGTACTTC
TRBJ2-7 TRBD1 NA TRBV5-5 CASSRGTGDFNEQYF TGTGCCAGCAGCCGGGGGACAGGGGATTTCAACGAGCAGTACTTC
TRBJ2-1 TRBD2 many TRBV11-3 CASSLDQGGTSGPNEQFF TGTGCCAGCAGCTTAGATCAAGGGGGGACTAGCGGCCCCAATGAGCAGTTCTTC
TRBJ1-1 TRBD1 few TRBV5-1 CASSPDRGSSEAFF TGCGCCAGCAGCCCGGACAGGGGAAGTTCTGAAGCTTTCTTT
TRBJ2-1 NA few TRBV5-5 CASTRRLGNEQFF TGTGCCAGCACCCGTCGATTGGGCAATGAGCAGTTCTTC
TRBJ1-2 TRBD1 NA TRBV7-2 CASSLETGDGYGYTF TGTGCCAGCAGCTTAGAGACAGGGGATGGCTATGGCTACACCTTC
TRBJ2-1 TRBD2 NA TRBV6-5 CASSAPGTSPAEQFF TGTGCCAGCAGCGCCCCCGGGACTAGTCCTGCTGAGCAGTTCTTC
TRBJ2-4 TRBD2 many TRBV7-2 CASSLAASGLKNIQYF TGTGCCAGCAGCTTAGCGGCTAGCGGCCTCAAAAACATTCAGTACTTC
TRBJ2-1 TRBD2 NA TRBV5-4 CASSLSASGAGYNEQFF TGTGCCAGCAGCCTCTCGGCTAGCGGGGCAGGTTACAATGAGCAGTTCTTC
TRBJ2-7 TRBD2 NA TRBV7-2 CASSRLTSGSSYEQYF TGTGCCAGCAGCCGCCTTACTAGCGGGAGTTCCTACGAGCAGTACTTC
TRBJ2-2 NA medium-sized TRBV7-2 CASSLRASGTSGELFF TGTGCCAGCAGCTTACGAGCCTCTGGGACAAGCGGGGAGCTGTTTTTT
TRBJ1-5 NA once TRBV4-1 CASSQERVDNQPQHF TGCGCCAGCAGCCAAGAGCGGGTAGACAATCAGCCCCAGCATTTT
TRBJ1-5 NA NA TRBV9 CASSVEGLEGQPQHF TGTGCCAGCAGCGTAGAAGGGTTGGAGGGCCAGCCCCAGCATTTT
TRBJ1-5 NA NA TRBV6-2/TRBV6-3 CASGIRVDQPQHF TGTGCCAGCGGGATCAGGGTGGATCAGCCCCAGCATTTT
TRBJ2-1 NA few TRBV4-3 CASSQDWGEGYNEQFF TGCGCCAGCAGCCAAGATTGGGGGGAAGGCTACAATGAGCAGTTCTTC
TRBJ2-1 TRBD1 NA TRBV4-1 CASSPSTGGFNEQFF TGCGCCAGCAGCCCCTCGACAGGGGGATTCAATGAGCAGTTCTTC
TRBJ2-3 TRBD2 few TRBV27 CASSYRTSGRDTQYF TGTGCCAGCAGTTACCGGACTAGCGGGAGGGATACGCAGTATTTT
TRBJ1-2 NA few TRBV2 CASSRGAHGYTF TGTGCCAGCAGTCGGGGGGCGCATGGCTACACCTTC
TRBJ2-1 TRBD2 NA TRBV7-6 CASSPSSGLYNEQFF TGTGCCAGCAGCCCCTCTAGCGGGCTCTACAATGAGCAGTTCTTC
TRBJ1-3 TRBD1 NA TRBV7-8 CASNTGQAGNTIYF TGTGCCAGTAATACCGGACAGGCTGGAAACACCATATATTTT
TRBJ2-3 NA NA TRBV5-6 CASSLGDHVTDTQYF TGTGCCAGCAGCTTGGGGGACCACGTCACAGATACGCAGTATTTT
TRBJ2-1 TRBD1 NA TRBV7-2 CASSIRQGSYNEQFF TGTGCCAGCAGCATTCGACAGGGGTCCTACAATGAGCAGTTCTTC
TRBJ1-6 NA NA TRBV14 CASSHPLPRYNSPLHF TGTGCCAGCAGCCACCCTTTACCTCGGTATAATTCACCCCTCCACTTT
TRBJ2-2 TRBD1 NA TRBV7-4 CASSPRRDSLNTGELFF TGTGCCAGCAGCCCGAGAAGGGACAGCCTGAACACCGGGGAGCTGTTTTTT
TRBJ2-7 TRBD1 NA TRBV6-2/TRBV6-3 CASSNPGQGNEQYF TGTGCCAGCAGTAACCCGGGACAGGGGAACGAGCAGTACTTC
TRBJ2-7 NA few TRBV4-2 CASSLREGDSYEQYF TGTGCCAGCAGCTTGCGTGAGGGCGACTCCTACGAGCAGTACTTC
TRBJ1-2 TRBD1 NA TRBV12-3/TRBV12-4 CASSPTDRANYGYTF TGTGCCAGCAGTCCGACCGACAGGGCTAACTATGGCTACACCTTC
TRBJ2-1 NA few TRBV11-3 CASSAPSATYNEQFF TGTGCCAGCAGCGCCCCGAGCGCCACCTACAATGAGCAGTTCTTC
TRBJ2-1 TRBD2 NA TRBV7-2 CASSLATLAGTNEQFF TGTGCCAGCAGCTTAGCGACACTAGCGGGCACCAATGAGCAGTTCTTC
TRBJ2-1 NA NA TRBV7-2 CASLAQASVSDEQFF TGTGCCAGCTTAGCCCAAGCCAGCGTCAGCGATGAGCAGTTCTTC
TRBJ2-3 TRBD2 few TRBV10-3 CAISEGLEADTQYF TGTGCCATCAGTGAGGGACTAGAGGCAGATACGCAGTATTTT
TRBJ2-5 TRBD2 few TRBV10-3 CAISEPGTSGPYQETQYF TGTGCCATCAGTGAACCCGGGACTAGCGGACCGTACCAAGAGACCCAGTACTTC
TRBJ2-7 TRBD2 NA TRBV4-3 CASSQVGTSGYEQYF TGCGCCAGCAGCCAAGTGGGGACTAGCGGGTACGAGCAGTACTTC
TRBJ2-7 NA few TRBV19 CASGDSYEQYF TGTGCCAGTGGGGACTCCTACGAGCAGTACTTC
TRBJ1-6 NA many TRBV12-3/TRBV12-4 CASSAGENSPLHF TGTGCCAGCAGTGCCGGAGAGAATTCACCCCTCCACTTT
TRBJ2-7 NA NA TRBV15 CATSRAGSLVYEQYF TGTGCCACCAGCAGAGCCGGGTCCCTTGTTTACGAGCAGTACTTC